This T cell receptor beta chain is drawn from a study of blood T cells in healthy people across ages. The CDR3 runs to 16 residues. With 4 bases removed from V and 3 bases from J, the gap between germline ends came to 22 bases. The germline V gene has CDR1 DFQATT and CDR2 SNEGSKA (reference sequence). PCR was performed a second time for about 6 to 12 cycles using a sample-barcoded 5' primer and a J-beta primer mix. Using its own MiXCR run on the 5' RACE reads, TCRdb lists one record per CDR3 protein. The sample lists some 850,000 distinct CDR3 sequences, 20% to 30% occurring once. This same sample was also part of a study on T cells of mothers and their children.

The source is a boy aged 5-17 years in good health. The chain uses TRBV20-1 and TRBJ2-7; TRBD2 might be the D (5 bases). Sequenced input: blood. CDR3 coding DNA: TGCAGTGCTAAGCCCAATCGGGCTAGTGGACTCTACGAGCAGTACTTC. This codes for CSAKPNRASGLYEQYF.